This TCR beta chain came from a study of blood T cell repertoires in COVID-19. This clone was seen a few times. After removal of 4 bases from V and 0 bases from J, the junction contained 0 bases not matched to a gene. The V gene's germline CDR1 is SNHLY and CDR2 FYNNEI. CDR3 length equals 14 residues. Using immunoSEQ multiplex PCR, the repertoire was profiled, and TCRdb retains in-frame clones only, with some absent. This sample has some 200,000 clones, with approximately 85% found just once. Participants, 18 to 89 years old, spanned more than 20 US areas. V is TRBV2 and J is TRBJ1-3, with 7 bases identical to TRBD1. Sequencing used PBMCs or T cells enriched from blood (not recorded which). The TCR comes from a man aged 35 to 55 who had recovered from COVID-19. The CDR3 region has the DNA TGTGCCAGCAGTGGACAGGGCTCTGGAAACACCATATATTTT. This sequence encodes CASSGQGSGNTIYF.